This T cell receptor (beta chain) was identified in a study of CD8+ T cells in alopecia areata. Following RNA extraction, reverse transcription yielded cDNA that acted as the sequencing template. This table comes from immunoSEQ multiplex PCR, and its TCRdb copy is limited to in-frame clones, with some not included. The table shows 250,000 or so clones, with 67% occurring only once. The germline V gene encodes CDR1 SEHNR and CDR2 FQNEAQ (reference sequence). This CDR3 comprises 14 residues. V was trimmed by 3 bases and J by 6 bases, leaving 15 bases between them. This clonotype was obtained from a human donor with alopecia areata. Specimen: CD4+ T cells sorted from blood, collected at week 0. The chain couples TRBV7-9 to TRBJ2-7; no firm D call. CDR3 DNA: TGTGCCAGCAGCTTGCACAGTTCTACGATCGAGCAGTACTTC. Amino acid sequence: CASSLHSSTIEQYF.